These 5 T cell receptor beta chains share one sample of origin, sequenced in a study of control samples from healthy donors and cancer patients. Assay: immunoSEQ multiplex PCR; the TCRdb copy retains only in-frame clones and omits some. The top ten clones hold 7.2% of a sample with around 82,000 clones, about 91% of them seen once. The specimen sequenced was blood. The receptors come from a man aged 50-60 years in good health.

The chain carries TRBV4-3 and TRBJ1-4; 7 nucleotides line up with TRBD1. Germline CDR1 LGHNA, CDR2 YSLEER. The CDR3 covers 16 residues. V gave up 4 bases and J gave up 7 bases; unmatched junction bases: 12. The CDR3 nucleotides are TGCGCCAGCAGCCCTAGACCCCAGGGGGGGGGTGAAAAACTGTTTTTT. Its protein is CASSPRPQGGGEKLFF.

The rearrangement joins TRBV7-9 to TRBJ1-6; 7 bases map to TRBD1. The V segment lost 1 base and the J segment 9 bases; nucleotides outside the gene matches: 6. This CDR3 spans 15 amino acids. Per germline, CDR1 SEHNR and CDR2 FQNEAQ (reference sequence). The CDR3 sequence is CASSLGGDSFSPLHF. The CDR3 region has the DNA TGTGCCAGCAGCTTAGGAGGGGACAGTTTTTCACCCCTCCACTTT.

The rearrangement uses TRBV6-6 and TRBJ2-3; 10 positions agree with TRBD2. The junction had 7 bases not matched to a gene; V was cut back by 6 bases and J by 4 bases. Germline V CDR1 and CDR2: MNHNY, SVGAGI (reference sequence). This CDR3 is built from 15 residues. The CDR3 DNA sequence: TGTGCCAGCAGCTTACTAGCGGGGAGGGCAGATACGCAGTATTTT. Translating gives CASSLLAGRADTQYF.

The chain employs TRBV5-1 and TRBJ1-3; D is unresolved. The CDR3 runs to 17 residues. Germline V CDR1 and CDR2: SGHRS, YFSETQ. Trimming took off 0 bases at V and 0 bases at J, with 13 bases between the two ends. CDR3 bases: TGCGCCAGCAGCTTGGGTCCCGCGCCCCGCTCTGGAAACACCATATATTTT. The encoded protein is CASSLGPAPRSGNTIYF.

This clone has a handful of counts. The chain combines TRBV5-1 with TRBJ1-4; 8 nucleotides agree with TRBD1. The length of the CDR3 is 15 residues. With V trimmed by 4 bases and J by 7 bases, 9 bases remained unmatched. Germline CDR1 is SGHRS and CDR2 is YFSETQ. In DNA form, the CDR3 reads TGCGCCAGCAGCGAGGAACAGGGGGGTCGTGAAAAACTGTTTTTT. Its translation: CASSEEQGGREKLFF.